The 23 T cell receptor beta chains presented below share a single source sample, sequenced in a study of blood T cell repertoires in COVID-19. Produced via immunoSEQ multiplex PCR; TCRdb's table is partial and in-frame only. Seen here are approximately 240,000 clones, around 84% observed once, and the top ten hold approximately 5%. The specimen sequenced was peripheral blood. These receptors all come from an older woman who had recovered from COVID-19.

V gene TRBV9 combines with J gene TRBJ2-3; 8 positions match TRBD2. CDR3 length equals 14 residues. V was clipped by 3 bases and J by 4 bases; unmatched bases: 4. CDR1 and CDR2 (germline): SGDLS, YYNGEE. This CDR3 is CASSAKTSADTQYF. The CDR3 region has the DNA TGTGCCAGCAGCGCTAAGACTAGCGCAGATACGCAGTATTTT.

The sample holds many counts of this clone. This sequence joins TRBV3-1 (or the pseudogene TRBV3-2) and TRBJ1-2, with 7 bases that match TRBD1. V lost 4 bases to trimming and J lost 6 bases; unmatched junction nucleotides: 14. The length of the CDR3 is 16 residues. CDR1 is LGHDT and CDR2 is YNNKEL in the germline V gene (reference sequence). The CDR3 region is CASSLKGRQGDHGYTF. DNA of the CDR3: TGTGCCAGCAGCCTAAAGGGAAGACAGGGAGACCATGGCTACACCTTC.

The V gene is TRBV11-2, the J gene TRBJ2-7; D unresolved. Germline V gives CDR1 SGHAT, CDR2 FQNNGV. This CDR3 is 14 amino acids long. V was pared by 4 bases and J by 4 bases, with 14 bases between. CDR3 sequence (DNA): TGTGCCAGCAGCTCCCTCCGACCGGGTTACGAGCAGTACTTC. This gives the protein CASSSLRPGYEQYF. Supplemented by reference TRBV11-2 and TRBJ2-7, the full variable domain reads EAGVAQSPRYKIIEKRQSVAFWCNPISGHATLYWYQQILGQGPKLLIQFQNNGVVDDSQLPKDRFSAERLKGVDSTLKIQPAKLEDSAVYLCASSSLRPGYEQYFGPGTRLTVT.

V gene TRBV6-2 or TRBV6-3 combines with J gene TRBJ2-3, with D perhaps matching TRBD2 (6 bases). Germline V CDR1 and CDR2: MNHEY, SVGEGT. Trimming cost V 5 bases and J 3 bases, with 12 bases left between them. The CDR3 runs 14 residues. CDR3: CASSRGDGTDTQYF. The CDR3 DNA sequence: TGTGCCAGCAGTCGCGGGGATGGAACAGATACGCAGTATTTT.

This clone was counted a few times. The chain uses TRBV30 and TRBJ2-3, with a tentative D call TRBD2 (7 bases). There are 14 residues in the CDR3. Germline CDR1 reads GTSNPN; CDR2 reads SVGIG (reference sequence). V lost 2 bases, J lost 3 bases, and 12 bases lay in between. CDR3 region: CAWSHEGGTDTQYF. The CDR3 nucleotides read TGTGCCTGGAGTCACGAGGGGGGGACAGATACGCAGTATTTT. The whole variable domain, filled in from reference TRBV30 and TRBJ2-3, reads SQTIHQWPATLVQPVGSPLSLECTVEGTSNPNLYWYRQAAGRGLQLLFYSVGIGQISSEVPQNLSASRPQDRQFILSSKKLLLSDSGFYLCAWSHEGGTDTQYFGPGTRLTVL.

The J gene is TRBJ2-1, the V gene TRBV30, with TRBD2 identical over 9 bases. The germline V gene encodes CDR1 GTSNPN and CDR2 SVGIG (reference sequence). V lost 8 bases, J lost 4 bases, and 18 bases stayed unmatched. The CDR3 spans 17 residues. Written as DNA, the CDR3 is TGTGCCCGTGGCCCAGCCCACCGACTAGCGGATTACAATGAGCAGTTCTTC. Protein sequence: CARGPAHRLADYNEQFF.

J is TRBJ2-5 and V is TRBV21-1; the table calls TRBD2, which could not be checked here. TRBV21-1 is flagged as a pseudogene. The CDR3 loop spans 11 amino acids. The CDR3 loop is CASTPRKTQYF. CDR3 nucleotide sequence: TGTGCCAGCACCCCTAGGAAGACCCAGTACTTC.

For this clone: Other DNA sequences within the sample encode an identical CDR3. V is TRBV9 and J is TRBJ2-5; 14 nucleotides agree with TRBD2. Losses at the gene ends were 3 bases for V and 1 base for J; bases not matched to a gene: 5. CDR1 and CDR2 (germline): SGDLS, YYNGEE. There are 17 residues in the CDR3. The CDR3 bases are TGTGCCAGCAGCGAGACTAGCGGGGGGGCTGGCCAAGAGACCCAGTACTTC. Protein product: CASSETSGGAGQETQYF.

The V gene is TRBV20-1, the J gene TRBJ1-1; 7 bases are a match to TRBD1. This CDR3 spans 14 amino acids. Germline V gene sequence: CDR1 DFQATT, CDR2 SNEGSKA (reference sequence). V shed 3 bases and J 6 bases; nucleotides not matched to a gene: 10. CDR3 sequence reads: CSASRIGQVAEAFF. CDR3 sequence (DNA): TGCAGTGCTAGTCGGATCGGACAGGTTGCTGAAGCTTTCTTT.

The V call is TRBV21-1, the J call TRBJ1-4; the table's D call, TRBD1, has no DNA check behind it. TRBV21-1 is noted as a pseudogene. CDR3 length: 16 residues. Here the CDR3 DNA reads TGTGCCAGCAGCATGTGGGACATCAAGAGGGATGAAAAACTGTTTTTT. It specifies CASSMWDIKRDEKLFF.

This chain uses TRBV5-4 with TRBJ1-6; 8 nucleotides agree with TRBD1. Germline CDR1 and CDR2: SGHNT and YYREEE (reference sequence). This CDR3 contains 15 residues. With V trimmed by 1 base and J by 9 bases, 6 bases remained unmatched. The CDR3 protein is CASSLTGGVISPLHF. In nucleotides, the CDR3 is TGTGCCAGCAGCTTGACAGGGGGAGTTATTTCACCCCTCCACTTT. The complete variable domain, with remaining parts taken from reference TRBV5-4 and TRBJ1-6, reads ETGVTQSPTHLIKTRGQQVTLRCSSQSGHNTVSWYQQALGQGPQFIFQYYREEENGRGNFPPRFSGLQFPNYSSELNVNALELDDSALYLCASSLTGGVISPLHFGNGTRLTVT.

The CDR3 DNA is TGTGCCAGCAGCTCCCGGACTAGCGGGGGCTTCAACGACGAGCAGTACTTC. Residues: CASSSRTSGGFNDEQYF. The chain joins TRBV3-1 (or the pseudogene TRBV3-2) to TRBJ2-7; 13 positions match TRBD2. V lost 5 bases and J lost 5; bases outside the gene matches: 12. Per germline, CDR1 LGHDT and CDR2 YNNKEL (reference sequence). The CDR3 has 17 residues.

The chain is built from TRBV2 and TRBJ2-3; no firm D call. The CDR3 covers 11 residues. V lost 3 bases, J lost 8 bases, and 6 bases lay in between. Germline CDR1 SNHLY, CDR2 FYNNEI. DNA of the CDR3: TGTGCCAGCAGTGATAGCAGTACGCAGTATTTT. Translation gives CASSDSSTQYF. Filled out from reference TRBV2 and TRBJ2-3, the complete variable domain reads EPEVTQTPSHQVTQMGQEVILRCVPISNHLYFYWYRQILGQKVEFLVSFYNNEISEKSEIFDDQFSVERPDGSNFTLKIRSTKLEDSAMYFCASSDSSTQYFGPGTRLTVL.

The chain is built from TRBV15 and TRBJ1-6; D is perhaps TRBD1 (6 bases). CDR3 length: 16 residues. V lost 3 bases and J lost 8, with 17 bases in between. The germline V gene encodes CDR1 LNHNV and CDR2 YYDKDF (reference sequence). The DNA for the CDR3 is TGTGCCACCAGCAGTCGAACAGGGTCGTCGGATTCACCCCTCCACTTT. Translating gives CATSSRTGSSDSPLHF.

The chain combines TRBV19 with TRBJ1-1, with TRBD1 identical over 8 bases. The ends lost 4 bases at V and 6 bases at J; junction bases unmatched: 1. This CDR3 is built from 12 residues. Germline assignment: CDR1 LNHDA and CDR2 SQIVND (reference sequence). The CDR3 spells CASSNRGAEAFF. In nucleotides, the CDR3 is TGTGCCAGTAGTAACAGGGGGGCTGAAGCTTTCTTT.

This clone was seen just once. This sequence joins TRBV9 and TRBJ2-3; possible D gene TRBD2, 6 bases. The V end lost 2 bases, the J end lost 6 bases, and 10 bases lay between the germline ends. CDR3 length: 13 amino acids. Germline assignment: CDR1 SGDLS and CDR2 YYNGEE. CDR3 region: CASSVSGPDTQYF. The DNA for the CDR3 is TGTGCCAGCAGCGTTAGCGGTCCGGATACGCAGTATTTT.

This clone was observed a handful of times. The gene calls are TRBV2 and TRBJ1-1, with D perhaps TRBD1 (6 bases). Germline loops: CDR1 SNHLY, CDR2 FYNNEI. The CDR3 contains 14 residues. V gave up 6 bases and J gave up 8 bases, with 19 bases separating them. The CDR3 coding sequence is TGTGCCAGCAGAGACGACAGGTCGAGCCTGGAAGCTTTCTTT. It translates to CASRDDRSSLEAFF.

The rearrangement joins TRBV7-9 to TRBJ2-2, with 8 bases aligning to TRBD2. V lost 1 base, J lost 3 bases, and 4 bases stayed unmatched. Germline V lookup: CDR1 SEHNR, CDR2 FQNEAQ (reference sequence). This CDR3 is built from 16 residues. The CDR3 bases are TGTGCCAGCAGCTTAGGGAGCGGGGGAGACACCGGGGAGCTGTTTTTT. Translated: CASSLGSGGDTGELFF. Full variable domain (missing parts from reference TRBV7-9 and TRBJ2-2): DTGVSQNPRHKITKRGQNVTFRCDPISEHNRLYWYRQTLGQGPEFLTYFQNEAQLEKSRLLSDRFSAERPKGSFSTLEIQRTEQGDSAMYLCASSLGSGGDTGELFFGEGSRLTVL.

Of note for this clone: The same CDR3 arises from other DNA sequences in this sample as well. The CDR3 protein is CASSIVGGLTEAFF. Written as DNA, the CDR3 is TGTGCCAGTAGTATAGTTGGGGGCCTCACTGAAGCTTTCTTT. V is TRBV19 and J is TRBJ1-1; D is possibly TRBD1 (6 bases). Trimming cost V 1 base and J 4 bases, with 10 bases left between them. The V gene's germline CDR1 is LNHDA and CDR2 SQIVND (reference sequence). CDR3 length equals 14 residues.

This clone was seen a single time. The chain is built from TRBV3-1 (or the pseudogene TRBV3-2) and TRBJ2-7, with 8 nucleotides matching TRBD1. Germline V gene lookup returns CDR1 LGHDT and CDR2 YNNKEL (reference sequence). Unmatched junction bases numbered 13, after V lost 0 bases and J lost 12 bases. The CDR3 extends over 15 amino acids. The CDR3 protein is CASSQDLSGQGPLYF. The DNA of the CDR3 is TGTGCCAGCAGCCAAGATCTTAGCGGACAGGGCCCTCTGTACTTC.

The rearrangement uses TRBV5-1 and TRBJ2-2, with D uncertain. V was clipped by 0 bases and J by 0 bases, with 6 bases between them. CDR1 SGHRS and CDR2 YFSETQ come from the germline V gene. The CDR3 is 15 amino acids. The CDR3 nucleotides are TGCGCCAGCAGCTTGGACAAGACGAACACCGGGGAGCTGTTTTTT. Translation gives CASSLDKTNTGELFF. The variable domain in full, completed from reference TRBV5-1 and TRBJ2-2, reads KAGVTQTPRYLIKTRGQQVTLSCSPISGHRSVSWYQQTPGQGLQFLFEYFSETQRNKGNFPGRFSGRQFSNSRSEMNVSTLELGDSALYLCASSLDKTNTGELFFGEGSRLTVL.

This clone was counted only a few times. CDR3 residues: CASGSGGAGDTQYF. The DNA for the CDR3 is TGTGCCAGCGGGAGCGGGGGGGCCGGAGATACGCAGTATTTT. The rearrangement links TRBV6-4 to TRBJ2-3; 10 bases fit TRBD2. This CDR3 has 14 amino acids. Germline trimming cut 8 bases from V and 5 bases from J; bases unmatched to any gene: 7. Looked up from germline, CDR1 is MRHNA and CDR2 is SNTAGT.

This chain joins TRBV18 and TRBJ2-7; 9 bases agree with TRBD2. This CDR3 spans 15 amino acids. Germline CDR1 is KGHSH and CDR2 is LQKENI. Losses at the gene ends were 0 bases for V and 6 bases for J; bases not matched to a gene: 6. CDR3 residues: CASSPPAGGNVEQYF. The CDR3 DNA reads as TGTGCCAGCTCACCACCGGCGGGGGGGAACGTCGAGCAGTACTTC.